This T cell receptor beta chain came from a study of blood T cells in healthy people across ages. Those donating, healthy Caucasian individuals from Russia, were aged roughly 6 to 90. Points on this clonotype: Its target is not known.

The CDR3 is 18 residues long. A J-beta primer mix and a sample-barcoded 5' primer were used in a second PCR of roughly 6 to 11 cycles. In TCRdb, the 5' RACE reads were re-called with MiXCR into one record per CDR3 protein. This table has around 800,000 distinct CDR3 sequences, 53% appearing once. The study's findings and limits: Higher diversity, along with more naive CD4+ cells, distinguished long-lived donors from aged donors. Shifts in expanded clonotypes may have been confounded by donor CMV status, which was unknown.

The chain employs TRBV21-1 and TRBJ2-1; the table's TRBD2 call for D was not verified on the DNA. TRBV21-1 is a pseudogene segment. Sequenced material: blood. This clonotype was obtained from an elderly man in good health. DNA for the CDR3: TGTGCCAGCAGCAAAGGGGGCCTCCGAGCGGGTGCGCACAATGAGCAGTTCTTC. Its protein is CASSKGGLRAGAHNEQFF.